The T cell receptor (beta chain) under discussion was sequenced for a study of T cells of healthy individuals. TCRdb processed the 5' RACE reads anew with MiXCR; each CDR3 protein has one entry. The data contain about 96,000 distinct CDR3 sequences, approximately 16% of them seen just once; the ten biggest clones take up around 6.4%. V was pared by 5 bases and J by 5 bases, with 7 bases between. CDR3 size: 12 residues. Germline V gives CDR1 MNHEY, CDR2 SVGEGT. This clonotype was counted at least ten times. This sequence originates from a human donor in good health. V gene TRBV6-2 or TRBV6-3 combines with J gene TRBJ2-4; D gene ambiguous. The CDR3 region has the DNA TGTGCCAGCAGTCTTCCAGAAAACATTCAGTACTTC. As protein: CASSLPENIQYF.